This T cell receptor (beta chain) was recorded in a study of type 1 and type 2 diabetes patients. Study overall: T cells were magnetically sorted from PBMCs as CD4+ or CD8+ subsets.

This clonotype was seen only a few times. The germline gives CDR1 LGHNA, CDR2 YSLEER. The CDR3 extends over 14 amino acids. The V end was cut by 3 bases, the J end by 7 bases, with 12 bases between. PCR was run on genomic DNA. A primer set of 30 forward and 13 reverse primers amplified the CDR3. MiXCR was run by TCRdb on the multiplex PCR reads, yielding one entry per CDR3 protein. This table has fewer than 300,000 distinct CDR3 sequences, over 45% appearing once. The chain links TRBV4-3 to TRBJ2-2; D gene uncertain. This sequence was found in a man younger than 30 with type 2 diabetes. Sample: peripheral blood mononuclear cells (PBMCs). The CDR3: CASSQSRNFGELFF. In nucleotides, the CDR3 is TGCGCCAGCAGCCAGAGCAGGAATTTCGGGGAGCTGTTTTTT.